These T cell receptor beta chains were read from a single sample in a study of a mutant IDH1 vaccine in newly diagnosed glioma. These receptors' targets are unknown. This table comes from immunoSEQ multiplex PCR, and its TCRdb copy is limited to in-frame clones, with some not included. The sample includes around 53,000 clones, around nine tenths of them seen just once. Sequenced material: PBMCs, taken from a glioma patient whose treatment included an IDH1 peptide vaccine. The receptors shown here come from a middle-aged man with glioma. Both conserved end residues are part of each CDR3. Fields, in order: D gene, clone size, V gene, J gene, CDR3 protein, CDR3 DNA. The D gene is left open where the match is weak. Size is omitted from some rows. Given values are once, few, many or a class for expanded clones.

NA	NA	TRBV5-1	TRBJ1-5	CASSLEGSNQPQHF	TGCGCCAGCAGCTTGGAGGGTAGCAATCAGCCCCAGCATTTT
NA	NA	TRBV4-2	TRBJ1-1	CASSQRDLGSEAFF	TGTGCCAGCAGCCAAAGGGACTTGGGGAGTGAAGCTTTCTTT
NA	once	TRBV28	TRBJ2-7	CASSLGGYEQYF	TGTGCCAGCAGTTTGGGGGGTTACGAGCAGTACTTC
TRBD1	NA	TRBV4-2	TRBJ2-1	CASSRGGSSNEQFF	TGTGCCAGCAGCCGAGGGGGCAGTAGCAATGAGCAGTTCTTC
NA	NA	TRBV5-1	TRBJ2-1	CASSSWGRLRGNEQFF	TGCGCCAGCAGCTCCTGGGGCAGGCTTCGAGGCAATGAGCAGTTCTTC
TRBD1	NA	TRBV7-2	TRBJ2-7	CASTPGQGALEQYF	TGTGCCAGCACCCCGGGGCAGGGGGCCCTCGAGCAGTACTTC
NA	once	TRBV11-3	TRBJ1-5	CASSPRRREVNQPQHF	TGTGCCAGCAGCCCCCGACGGAGGGAGGTAAATCAGCCCCAGCATTTT
TRBD1	few	TRBV6-6	TRBJ1-2	CASSLDRALNYGYTF	TGTGCCAGCAGCCTTGACAGGGCCCTAAACTATGGCTACACCTTC
TRBD1	NA	TRBV11-1	TRBJ2-5	CASSLVGGTETQYF	TGTGCCAGCAGCTTAGTAGGGGGCACAGAGACCCAGTACTTC
TRBD1	NA	TRBV18	TRBJ1-2	CASSPDRDYGYTF	TGTGCCAGCTCACCGGACAGGGATTATGGCTACACCTTC
NA	once	TRBV6-6	TRBJ2-6	CASSYDASGANVLTF	TGTGCCAGCAGTTACGATGCCTCTGGGGCCAACGTCCTGACTTTC
TRBD1	few	TRBV10-1	TRBJ1-1	CASREAQGTNTEAFF	TGCGCCAGCAGGGAGGCACAGGGGACGAACACTGAAGCTTTCTTT
NA	NA	TRBV7-9	TRBJ1-6	CASKDRSVDSPLHF	TGTGCCAGCAAAGACCGATCCGTGGACTCACCCCTCCACTTT
NA	NA	TRBV4-3	TRBJ2-7	CASSQVRDPTYEQYF	TGCGCCAGCAGCCAAGTCAGGGATCCTACCTACGAGCAGTACTTC
NA	once	TRBV13	TRBJ2-1	CASSLGYRIYNEQFF	TGTGCCAGCAGCTTAGGATACAGGATCTACAATGAGCAGTTCTTC
NA	NA	TRBV7-9	TRBJ2-5	CASSFPLAPEQETQYF	TGTGCCAGCAGCTTCCCCCTAGCGCCCGAGCAAGAGACCCAGTACTTC
NA	NA	TRBV7-9	TRBJ1-2	CASSSTGTYGYTF	TGTGCCAGCAGTTCTACAGGGACCTATGGCTACACCTTC
NA	NA	TRBV5-6	TRBJ1-2	CASSLWGYGYTF	TGTGCCAGCAGCTTGTGGGGTTATGGCTACACCTTC
NA	NA	TRBV9	TRBJ1-3	CASSVGGGSGNTIYF	TGTGCCAGCAGCGTTGGTGGCGGCTCTGGAAACACCATATATTTT
NA	NA	TRBV4-2	TRBJ1-2	CASSQGIQGDLYGYTF	TGTGCCAGCAGCCAAGGAATTCAGGGAGACTTATATGGCTACACCTTC
NA	NA	TRBV5-1	TRBJ2-3	CASSLELGVGPDTQYF	TGCGCCAGCAGCTTGGAGCTAGGAGTGGGCCCAGATACGCAGTATTTT
NA	NA	TRBV2	TRBJ2-6	CASSRMDPGANVLTF	TGTGCCAGCAGCCGAATGGACCCTGGGGCCAACGTCCTGACTTTC
TRBD2	NA	TRBV15	TRBJ2-7	CATSRAIAGGRQYF	TGTGCCACCAGCAGAGCGATCGCGGGAGGCCGACAGTACTTC
NA	NA	TRBV2	TRBJ2-3	CASSEAEGDTQYF	TGTGCCAGCAGTGAAGCTGAGGGGGATACGCAGTATTTT
NA	NA	TRBV18	TRBJ1-5	CASSSGYNQPQHF	TGTGCCAGCTCATCAGGGTACAATCAGCCCCAGCATTTT
NA	NA	TRBV10-3	TRBJ1-3	CAIKLVGQGNTIYF	TGTGCCATCAAATTGGTGGGTCAGGGGAACACCATATATTTT
NA	few	TRBV2	TRBJ1-5	CASSEGDQPQHF	TGTGCCAGCAGTGAAGGGGATCAGCCCCAGCATTTT
TRBD1	NA	TRBV5-6	TRBJ1-4	CASSLATGGKLFF	TGTGCCAGCAGCCTGGCGACAGGGGGAAAACTGTTTTTT
NA	NA	TRBV30	TRBJ1-6	CAWSIISDNSPLHF	TGTGCCTGGAGTATAATTAGTGATAATTCACCCCTCCACTTT
NA	NA	TRBV5-6	TRBJ1-4	CASSLSNEKLFF	TGTGCCAGCAGCTTGAGTAATGAAAAACTGTTTTTT
TRBD2	NA	TRBV9	TRBJ2-7	CASSVAGGQEQYF	TGTGCCAGCAGCGTAGCGGGAGGCCAAGAGCAGTACTTC
NA	NA	TRBV2	TRBJ1-1	CASKLLLGTEAFF	TGTGCCAGCAAACTTCTCTTGGGGACTGAAGCTTTCTTT
NA	NA	TRBV28	TRBJ2-7	CASRNTPPGQSSYEQYF	TGTGCCAGCAGGAATACTCCACCGGGGCAGAGCTCCTACGAGCAGTACTTC
TRBD1	NA	TRBV7-9	TRBJ1-1	CASSSNPGTGGTEAFF	TGTGCCAGCAGCTCGAACCCCGGGACAGGGGGCACTGAAGCTTTCTTT
NA	NA	TRBV28	TRBJ2-2	CASRYLPGELFF	TGTGCCAGCCGTTACCTTCCCGGGGAGCTGTTTTTT
NA	NA	TRBV6-5	TRBJ1-2	CASSYTEQYGYTF	TGTGCCAGCAGTTACACTGAACAGTATGGCTACACCTTC
NA	NA	TRBV4-2	TRBJ1-6	CASSQERQGIVTPLHF	TGTGCCAGCAGCCAAGAAAGGCAGGGTATTGTTACACCCCTCCACTTT
NA	NA	TRBV7-2	TRBJ1-6	CASSLARSSYNSPLHF	TGTGCCAGCAGCTTAGCGAGGAGCTCCTATAATTCACCCCTCCACTTT
TRBD1	once	TRBV19	TRBJ1-1	CASTLGQGNTEAFF	TGTGCCAGTACCCTGGGACAGGGGAACACTGAAGCTTTCTTT
TRBD2	NA	TRBV4-2	TRBJ2-3	CASSQETSGFSTDTQYF	TGTGCCAGCAGCCAAGAGACTAGCGGGTTTAGCACAGATACGCAGTATTTT
TRBD1	few	TRBV9	TRBJ1-1	CASSRTGDTEAFF	TGTGCCAGCAGCCGGACAGGGGACACTGAAGCTTTCTTT
TRBD1	NA	TRBV6-5	TRBJ2-2	CASRPGTDTGELFF	TGTGCCAGCAGACCCGGGACAGACACCGGGGAGCTGTTTTTT
NA	NA	TRBV14	TRBJ2-6	CASSLYTTRAGANVLTF	TGTGCCAGCAGCCTCTACACAACACGAGCTGGGGCCAACGTCCTGACTTTC
NA	NA	TRBV7-2	TRBJ1-4	CASSLGLRGGNEKLFF	TGTGCCAGCAGCCTAGGGCTCAGGGGAGGTAATGAAAAACTGTTTTTT
NA	NA	TRBV11-2	TRBJ2-1	CASSLAEYNEQFF	TGTGCCAGCAGCTTAGCCGAATACAATGAGCAGTTCTTC
TRBD1	NA	TRBV5-1	TRBJ1-2	CASSLVGRGLERADDGYTF	TGCGCCAGCAGCTTGGTGGGCAGGGGGCTAGAACGGGCAGACGATGGCTACACCTTC
NA	NA	TRBV15	TRBJ1-1	CATSSTSTGNTEAFF	TGTGCCACCAGCTCTACCTCCACAGGGAACACTGAAGCTTTCTTT
NA	NA	TRBV6-5	TRBJ1-2	CASRRGDEGYTF	TGTGCCAGCAGGCGGGGTGATGAGGGCTACACCTTC
NA	NA	TRBV18	TRBJ1-2	CASCLRGYTF	TGTGCCAGCTGTCTACGGGGCTACACCTTC
TRBD1	NA	TRBV18	TRBJ1-1	CASSLRQGNTEAFF	TGTGCCAGCTCGCTGCGACAGGGGAACACTGAAGCTTTCTTT
NA	NA	TRBV5-4	TRBJ2-2	CASSPGRGQPGELFF	TGTGCCAGCAGCCCCGGGAGGGGGCAACCCGGGGAGCTGTTTTTT
NA	NA	TRBV4-3	TRBJ2-7	CASSQEIGAGALSYEQYF	TGCGCCAGCAGCCAAGAAATCGGCGCGGGGGCTCTCTCCTACGAGCAGTACTTC
TRBD1	NA	TRBV2	TRBJ1-2	CASRGTGPYGYTF	TGTGCCAGCAGAGGGACAGGGCCCTATGGCTACACCTTC
NA	NA	TRBV10-3	TRBJ2-7	CAISSTGNYEQYF	TGTGCCATCAGTTCCACAGGGAACTACGAGCAGTACTTC
NA	NA	TRBV27	TRBJ1-5	CASRMRGEGLQPQHF	TGTGCCAGCCGGATGAGAGGGGAGGGACTACAGCCCCAGCATTTT
NA	NA	TRBV6-1	TRBJ2-7	CASSVGSLEQYF	TGTGCCAGCAGTGTCGGCTCCTTGGAGCAGTACTTC
TRBD1	NA	TRBV15	TRBJ2-3	CATSGAGGQSTDTQYF	TGTGCCACCAGCGGTGCAGGGGGTCAAAGCACAGATACGCAGTATTTT
NA	NA	TRBV7-9	TRBJ1-5	CASSSNRGVPQHF	TGTGCCAGCAGCTCGAATAGGGGGGTGCCCCAGCATTTT
TRBD2	NA	TRBV19	TRBJ2-7	CASSMGKSGRASGEQYF	TGTGCCAGTAGTATGGGAAAAAGCGGGAGGGCCTCTGGAGAGCAGTACTTC